This T cell receptor beta chain was obtained from a study of tumor-infiltrating lymphocytes in primary liver carcinoma. Study information: Roughly 3.5 to 8 million productive TCRbeta reads came from each sample, comparable across tissue types. Whole-study results and caveats: The study found tumor-adjacent and tumor-blood pairs overlapped less than tumor region pairs. Researchers did not compare CD4+ and CD8+ repertoires, as samples were bulk unsorted.

Trimming took off 0 bases at V and 5 bases at J, with 13 bases between the two ends. This CDR3 comprises 14 residues. Germline loops: CDR1 GTSNPN, CDR2 SVGIG (reference sequence). The researchers obtained blood RNA from unsorted whole blood and also extracted germline DNA. An approximately 4-milliliter peripheral blood sample was collected before surgery. A primer in the constant region served to generate TCR beta cDNA from roughly 550 ng of total RNA. Libraries of TCR beta came from three nested multiplex PCR rounds with slightly modified ARM-PCR. In the first two PCR rounds, TRBV1-TRBV30 forward primers were paired with a C-beta reverse primer, and each round lasted around 10 cycles. TCRdb ran MiXCR on the multiplex PCR reads and lists one entry per CDR3 protein. Here the sample spans fewer than 350,000 distinct CDR3 sequences, 60% to 80% being singletons. A note on this clonotype: What it recognizes is unknown.

The material sequenced was peripheral blood. The chain combines TRBV30 with TRBJ2-5; D unresolved. The receptor comes from a man aged 40-49 years with primary liver carcinoma and hepatitis B virus infection. CDR3 DNA: TGTGCCTGGAGTGTACTCGGGTGCAGGGAGACCCAGTACTTC. It codes for CAWSVLGCRETQYF. The full variable domain, completed using reference TRBV30 and TRBJ2-5, is SQTIHQWPATLVQPVGSPLSLECTVEGTSNPNLYWYRQAAGRGLQLLFYSVGIGQISSEVPQNLSASRPQDRQFILSSKKLLLSDSGFYLCAWSVLGCRETQYFGPGTRLLVL.